The 2 T cell receptor beta chains reported below all come from one sample, sequenced in a study of T cell responses to AZD1222 COVID-19 vaccine. TCRdb's copy holds only in-frame clones and misses some; the assay was immunoSEQ multiplex PCR. The sample has roughly 50,000 clones; about three quarters are singletons. Sequencing used peripheral blood, obtained on day 0 of AZD1222 vaccination. These receptors came from an adult in good health.

The rearrangement links TRBV28 to TRBJ1-2; 9 positions agree with TRBD1. The CDR3 covers 13 residues. V was pared by 9 bases and J by 0 bases, with 2 bases of the junction left unmatched. CDR1 is MDHEN, CDR2 SYDVKM, per germline. The CDR3 protein is CASGQGTNYGYTF. The CDR3 DNA reads as TGTGCCAGTGGACAGGGGACTAACTATGGCTACACCTTC.

The rearrangement joins TRBV6-5 to TRBJ1-2; possibly TRBD1 for D (5 bases). CDR1 MNHEY and CDR2 SVGAGI come from the germline V gene. V lost 4 bases to trimming and J lost 5 bases, with 14 bases between them. This CDR3 has 14 residues. The CDR3 DNA reads as TGTGCCAGCAGTTCAAAAAATGGGGGATATGGCTACACCTTC. Its translation is CASSSKNGGYGYTF.